The 16 T cell receptor beta chains listed next were all sequenced from one sample in a study of T-cell memory formation after mild COVID-19. MiXCR was run by TCRdb on the 5' RACE reads, yielding one entry per CDR3 protein. The sample consists of roughly 400,000 distinct CDR3 sequences, less than 25% of them appearing once. The sample taken for sequencing was PBMCs or a T cell subset sorted from them (not recorded which). Receptors originate from an adult woman who had mild COVID-19 (a few samples of this study predate the infection). Cell type and time point are not known.

This clonotype was detected only a few times. The chain employs TRBV12-3 or TRBV12-4 and TRBJ1-1, with 8 bases matching TRBD1. This CDR3 region has 15 residues. The V gene end was trimmed by 4 bases and the J gene end by 4 bases; junction bases not matched to a gene: 8. CDR3: CASSSPRTGFTEAFF. CDR3 DNA sequence: TGTGCCAGCAGTTCCCCTCGGACAGGGTTCACTGAAGCTTTCTTT.

This sequence joins TRBV3-1 and TRBJ1-4, with unresolved D. Per the germline V gene, CDR1 is LGHDT and CDR2 is YNNKEL (reference sequence). The germline V and J ends were trimmed by 0 bases and 12 bases, with 8 bases remaining between them. This CDR3 is 12 amino acids long. CDR3 residues: CASSQDPSQLFF. The CDR3 region has the DNA TGTGCCAGCAGCCAAGATCCCAGTCAACTGTTTTTT.

V gene TRBV19 combines with J gene TRBJ2-1; 9 bases are a match to TRBD1. V lost 7 bases to trimming and J lost 6 bases; unmatched junction nucleotides: 10. Germline CDR1 is LNHDA and CDR2 is SQIVND (reference sequence). This CDR3 has 15 amino acids. The DNA of the CDR3 is TGTGCCAGTACCCCGAACAGGGGGCTGGGCAATGAGCAGTTCTTC. As protein: CASTPNRGLGNEQFF.

This clonotype has a handful of counts. The chain recombines TRBV6-6 with TRBJ1-5; no reliable D call. The CDR3 contains 13 residues. Germline-derived CDR1 and CDR2 are MNHNY and SVGAGI (reference sequence). Trimming took 7 bases from V and 0 from J, leaving 7 bases between them. This CDR3 is CASTFNSNQPQHF. The DNA for the CDR3 is TGTGCCAGCACCTTCAATAGCAATCAGCCCCAGCATTTT.

This clonotype came up a few times. The chain recombines TRBV4-3 with TRBJ2-7; D tentatively reads TRBD1 or TRBD2 (5 bases each). The germline V and J ends were trimmed by 0 bases and 2 bases, with 17 bases remaining between them. CDR3 length: 17 residues. Germline-derived CDR1 and CDR2 are LGHNA and YSLEER. CDR3 bases: TGCGCCAGCAGCCAAGAGGGGTACGGGACGAGAACCTACGAGCAGTACTTC. It translates to CASSQEGYGTRTYEQYF.

In its sample, this clonotype was seen a few times. The chain links TRBV9 to TRBJ2-7; D remains ambiguous. CDR3 length: 14 residues. CDR1 and CDR2 (germline): SGDLS, YYNGEE. With 2 bases removed from V and 1 base from J, the gap between germline ends came to 10 bases. The CDR3 sequence: CASSVDFMSYEQYF. In nucleotides, the CDR3 is TGTGCCAGCAGCGTCGACTTTATGTCCTACGAGCAGTACTTC.

This sequence joins TRBV10-3 and TRBJ2-3, with 9 bases that match TRBD1. CDR1 is ENHRY, CDR2 SYGVKD, per germline. The J segment lost 6 bases and the V segment lost 0 bases, leaving 7 bases of the junction unmatched. The CDR3 spans 16 residues. The CDR3 here is CAISESGDRDADTQYF. CDR3 DNA: TGTGCCATCAGTGAGTCTGGGGACAGGGACGCGGATACGCAGTATTTT.

This chain connects TRBV30 to TRBJ2-5; 9 bases line up with TRBD1. Germline CDR1 GTSNPN, CDR2 SVGIG (reference sequence). CDR3 length: 14 amino acids. J was trimmed by 2 bases and V by 6 bases; bases with no gene match: 7. The CDR3 DNA follows: TGTGCCTGTAACAGGGGGCGCGGGCAAGAGACCCAGTACTTC. It specifies CACNRGRGQETQYF.

The chain links TRBV6-5 to TRBJ2-3; 9 bases agree with TRBD1. The CDR3 loop spans 14 amino acids. Germline V gives CDR1 MNHEY, CDR2 SVGAGI. With 11 bases clipped from V and 2 bases from J, the junction kept 8 bases outside the gene matches. The CDR3 loop reads CAGDRGLTTDTQYF. The DNA for the CDR3 is TGTGCCGGCGACAGGGGGTTGACCACAGATACGCAGTATTTT.

Only a few counts were recorded for this clonotype. CDR3 sequence: CASSFAQTGPNTDTQYF. The CDR3 region has the DNA TGTGCCAGCAGTTTTGCCCAGACAGGACCAAACACAGATACGCAGTATTTT. The gene calls are TRBV12-3 or TRBV12-4 and TRBJ2-3, with D possibly TRBD1 on 6 matching bases. The CDR3 totals 17 residues. The V end was cut by 3 bases, the J end by 2 bases, with 18 bases between.

This chain connects TRBV20-1 to TRBJ2-1; 14 bases agree with TRBD2. The CDR3 contains 15 residues. CDR1 is DFQATT, CDR2 SNEGSKA, per germline (reference sequence). V trimming: 5 bases; J trimming: 2 bases; junction bases outside the gene matches: 2. This CDR3 is CSAGTSGRAYNEQFF. CDR3 in DNA: TGCAGTGCTGGGACTAGCGGGAGAGCCTACAATGAGCAGTTCTTC.

In this sample, this clonotype turned up many times. J is TRBJ2-1 and V is TRBV18; 9 bases map to TRBD2. V lost 4 bases and J lost 10; bases outside the gene matches: 5. CDR3 length equals 13 residues. The germline CDR1 and CDR2 sequences are KGHSH and LQKENI. The CDR3 region is CASSRNSGGEQFF. The CDR3 nucleotides are TGTGCCAGCTCACGGAACAGCGGGGGGGAGCAGTTCTTC.

This clonotype was observed a few times. The chain employs TRBV29-1 and TRBJ1-2; D gene unclear. The CDR3 is 13 residues long. V was pared by 4 bases and J by 2 bases, with 11 bases between. In germline, CDR1 is SQVTM, CDR2 ANQGSEA. CDR3 coding DNA: TGCAGCGTTGTTTTGGACGGCAACTATGGCTACACCTTC. Its translation is CSVVLDGNYGYTF.

This clonotype was detected only a few times. The chain carries TRBV7-9 and TRBJ2-3, with 7 bases identical to TRBD2. With 0 bases clipped from V and 2 bases from J, the junction kept 5 bases outside the gene matches. This CDR3 has 16 amino acids. The germline V gene encodes CDR1 SEHNR and CDR2 FQNEAQ (reference sequence). The CDR3 region is CASSLAGSGSTDTQYF. CDR3 coding DNA: TGTGCCAGCAGCTTAGCGGGTAGCGGGTCCACAGATACGCAGTATTTT.

The chain joins TRBV19 to TRBJ1-6; tentative D call: TRBD1 (5 bases). Germline V gene data show CDR1 as LNHDA and CDR2 as SQIVND (reference sequence). The length of the CDR3 is 14 residues. V was shortened by 6 bases and J by 10 bases, with 16 bases between the two germline ends. The CDR3, as DNA: TGTGCCAGTAGCAAGACTTGGGGGGGGTCACCCCTCCACTTT. It is translated as CASSKTWGGSPLHF.

This clonotype was seen only a few times. The V and J genes are TRBV2 and TRBJ2-3; no firm D call. The CDR3 runs to 18 residues. Per germline, CDR1 SNHLY and CDR2 FYNNEI. Trimming left V 4 bases short and J 0 bases short, with 20 bases between. CDR3 in amino acids: CASSVAASRSTSTDTQYF. DNA for the CDR3: TGTGCCAGCAGTGTGGCCGCCAGTCGTTCTACTAGCACAGATACGCAGTATTTT. Looking up the rest from reference TRBV2 and TRBJ2-3 gives the full variable domain: EPEVTQTPSHQVTQMGQEVILRCVPISNHLYFYWYRQILGQKVEFLVSFYNNEISEKSEIFDDQFSVERPDGSNFTLKIRSTKLEDSAMYFCASSVAASRSTSTDTQYFGPGTRLTVL.